These 19 T cell receptor beta chains were sequenced from one sample in a study of cytomegalovirus exposure and HLA in healthy donors (dated by TCRdb to 2016 to 2017). Libraries were prepared through the immunoSEQ multiplex PCR assay. For the multiplex PCR, a mixture combining 60 forward primers for TCR Vbeta segments and 13 reverse primers for TCR Jbeta segments was used. Sourced from immuneACCESS, this table was stored by TCRdb with only in-frame sequences that have V and J called. A share of the clones is absent; for the studies checked, an unresolved V gene accounts for under half, and the remainder has no known explanation. Here the sample has about 190,000 clones; around 67% occur a single time. Roughly 2.8% of the sample rests with the top ten. The sequencing input was PBMCs. The receptors come from a woman aged 25 to 45 in good health and CMV-seropositive.

The chain employs TRBV18 and TRBJ2-5, with a tentative D call TRBD2 (6 bases). The V gene's germline CDR1 is KGHSH and CDR2 LQKENI. The CDR3 has 16 amino acids. The V end was cut by 2 bases, the J end by 1 base, with 14 bases between. The chain's CDR3 is CASSPRQGGGQETQYF. Here the CDR3 DNA reads TGTGCCAGCTCACCAAGGCAGGGAGGCGGCCAAGAGACCCAGTACTTC.

V is TRBV28 and J is TRBJ1-1, with 8 bases lining up with TRBD1. The CDR3 has 14 residues. Germline trimming cut 3 bases from V and 6 bases from J; bases unmatched to any gene: 6. The V gene's germline CDR1 is MDHEN and CDR2 SYDVKM. The CDR3 sequence: CASSFRTGRPEAFF. CDR3 sequence (DNA): TGTGCCAGCAGTTTCCGGACAGGGAGACCTGAAGCTTTCTTT.

This clone was detected once. The genes are TRBV10-3 and TRBJ2-4, with D tentatively TRBD2 (7 bases). The germline V gene has CDR1 ENHRY and CDR2 SYGVKD. The CDR3 covers 18 residues. The V and J ends lost 3 bases and 1 base respectively, with 19 bases between them. This chain's CDR3 is CAISEGGELARAKNIQYF. DNA of the CDR3: TGTGCCATCAGTGAAGGGGGGGAGCTGGCTAGGGCCAAAAACATTCAGTACTTC.

This clone came up once. The rearrangement joins TRBV7-9 to TRBJ2-1, with D perhaps TRBD2 (6 bases). The CDR3 loop spans 12 amino acids. V was pared by 8 bases and J by 8 bases, with 13 bases between. CDR1 is SEHNR and CDR2 is FQNEAQ in the germline V gene (reference sequence). CDR3 nucleotide sequence: TGTGCCAGCTCTGATCCGGGAGATGAGCAGTTCTTC. Its protein is CASSDPGDEQFF.

The J gene is TRBJ2-3, the V gene TRBV6-6; the D gene is possibly TRBD2 (5 bases). The CDR3 is 11 residues long. The germline V gene encodes CDR1 MNHNY and CDR2 SVGAGI (reference sequence). V shed 5 bases and J shed 6 bases, with 6 bases lying between them. CDR3 sequence: CASSTGDTQYF. DNA of the CDR3: TGTGCCAGCAGTACGGGGGATACGCAGTATTTT.

The chain couples TRBV15 to TRBJ1-1; TRBD1 agrees at 8 bases. The CDR3 contains 15 residues. V was pared by 3 bases and J by 6 bases, with 9 bases of the junction left unmatched. Germline-derived CDR1 and CDR2 are LNHNV and YYDKDF (reference sequence). The CDR3 sequence: CATSRAGTGDSEAFF. Written as DNA, the CDR3 is TGTGCCACCAGCAGGGCCGGGACAGGTGACTCTGAAGCTTTCTTT.

The chain uses TRBV27 and TRBJ1-2; D is perhaps TRBD1 (5 bases). V was trimmed by 0 bases and J by 6 bases, leaving 11 bases between them. Per germline, CDR1 MNHEY and CDR2 SMNVEV (reference sequence). The CDR3 consists of 14 residues. CDR3 coding DNA: TGTGCCAGCAGTTTATCGACAGCATGGGATGGCTACACCTTC. It is translated as CASSLSTAWDGYTF.

The rearrangement links TRBV2 to TRBJ2-7; D is perhaps TRBD1 (6 bases). Germline CDR1 reads SNHLY; CDR2 reads FYNNEI. The CDR3 is 14 residues long. Between the trimmed V and J ends, which lost 3 bases and 1 base, there was a span of 10 bases. The DNA for the CDR3 is TGTGCCAGCAGTGAGCAGGGGTCATCCTACGAGCAGTACTTC. It specifies CASSEQGSSYEQYF.

The chain recombines TRBV4-1 with TRBJ2-7, with 10 nucleotides matching TRBD1. Germline CDR1 MGHRA, CDR2 YSYEKL. V trimming: 1 base; J trimming: 6 bases; junction bases outside the gene matches: 9. The CDR3 covers 16 residues. DNA of the CDR3: TGCGCCAGCAGCCAAGCCGCCGGGACAGGGGCTGCCGAGCAGTACTTC. Its translation: CASSQAAGTGAAEQYF.

The V and J genes are TRBV7-8 and TRBJ1-2; D possibly corresponds to TRBD1 (5 bases). V was clipped by 5 bases and J by 2 bases, with 12 bases between them. Germline V gene lookup returns CDR1 SGHVS and CDR2 FQNEAQ. The CDR3 is 14 residues long. The CDR3 sequence is CASSPTDRNYGYTF. CDR3 DNA sequence: TGTGCCAGCAGCCCCACCGACAGAAACTATGGCTACACCTTC. The full variable domain, in which reference TRBV7-8 and TRBJ1-2 provide the parts outside the CDR3, is GAGVSQSPRYKVAKRGQDVALRCDPISGHVSLFWYQQALGQGPEFLTYFQNEAQLDKSGLPSDRFFAERPEGSVSTLKIQRTQQEDSAVYLCASSPTDRNYGYTFGSGTRLTVV.

The chain recombines TRBV5-4 with TRBJ2-1; 13 positions agree with TRBD2. V dropped 4 bases and J dropped 7; count of bases not matched to a gene: 8. The CDR3 is made up of 16 amino acids. Germline CDR1 SGHNT, CDR2 YYREEE (reference sequence). CDR3: CASSPGGLAGRNEQFF. The CDR3 bases are TGTGCCAGCAGCCCAGGGGGACTAGCGGGACGTAATGAGCAGTTCTTC.

This clone came up a few times. This rearrangement joins TRBV7-9 to TRBJ2-3, with a possible D match to TRBD1 (5 bases). Trimming took 3 bases from V and 0 from J, leaving 13 bases between them. The germline V gene has CDR1 SEHNR and CDR2 FQNEAQ (reference sequence). The CDR3 is 16 residues long. Here the CDR3 reads CASSLLTVTSTDTQYF. The CDR3 region has the DNA TGTGCCAGCAGCTTGCTGACAGTCACTAGCACAGATACGCAGTATTTT. The entire variable domain, with the rest obtained from reference TRBV7-9 and TRBJ2-3, is as follows: DTGVSQNPRHKITKRGQNVTFRCDPISEHNRLYWYRQTLGQGPEFLTYFQNEAQLEKSRLLSDRFSAERPKGSFSTLEIQRTEQGDSAMYLCASSLLTVTSTDTQYFGPGTRLTVL.

The chain couples TRBV13 to TRBJ1-1; TRBD1 matches 7 bases. Germline V gives CDR1 PRHDT, CDR2 FYEKMQ (reference sequence). The V segment lost 5 bases and the J segment 4 bases; nucleotides outside the gene matches: 13. The CDR3 has 16 amino acids. In nucleotides, the CDR3 is TGTGCCAGCAGCATAAGGGTCCAGGGGGATGGCACTGAAGCTTTCTTT. It codes for CASSIRVQGDGTEAFF.

The genes are TRBV6-5 and TRBJ1-1; tentative D call: TRBD1 (5 bases). Trimming cost V 7 bases and J 0 bases, with 12 bases left between them. The CDR3 loop spans 14 amino acids. Germline assignment: CDR1 MNHEY and CDR2 SVGAGI. The CDR3 region is CASKRTGVNTEAFF. CDR3 bases: TGTGCCAGCAAAAGAACAGGAGTGAACACTGAAGCTTTCTTT.

The chain carries TRBV5-8 and TRBJ2-7; TRBD2 matches at 9 bases. Germline V gene lookup returns CDR1 SGHTS and CDR2 YDEGEE. The ends lost 1 base at V and 2 bases at J; junction bases unmatched: 4. This CDR3 has 15 amino acids. The CDR3 nucleotides read TGTGCCAGCAGCTTGATCGGGACTAGCACCTACGAGCAGTACTTC. It specifies CASSLIGTSTYEQYF.

This chain uses TRBV5-1 with TRBJ1-2; D is possibly TRBD1 (5 bases). Germline V gives CDR1 SGHRS, CDR2 YFSETQ. Trimming removed 0 bases from V and 9 bases from J, with 12 bases in between. This CDR3 region has 13 residues. CDR3 coding DNA: TGCGCCAGCAGCTTGGAAAGGGGAAGGAGCTACACCTTC. Translated: CASSLERGRSYTF.

The chain has TRBV19 and TRBJ2-3, with 13 bases matching TRBD2. Per the germline V gene, CDR1 is LNHDA and CDR2 is SQIVND (reference sequence). V dropped 2 bases and J dropped 0; count of bases not matched to a gene: 11. The CDR3 spans 20 residues. The CDR3 DNA follows: TGTGCCAGTAGTATAAGGTTGGGACTAGCGGGAATTCGGAGCACAGATACGCAGTATTTT. Translation: CASSIRLGLAGIRSTDTQYF. Using reference TRBV19 and TRBJ2-3 for the parts outside the CDR3, the full variable domain is DGGITQSPKYLFRKEGQNVTLSCEQNLNHDAMYWYRQDPGQGLRLIYYSQIVNDFQKGDIAEGYSVSREKKESFPLTVTSAQKNPTAFYLCASSIRLGLAGIRSTDTQYFGPGTRLTVL.

The chain recombines TRBV6-6 with TRBJ2-5, with 12 positions matching TRBD2. The ends lost 6 bases at V and 5 bases at J; junction bases unmatched: 7. This CDR3 is built from 15 residues. CDR1 MNHNY and CDR2 SVGAGI come from the germline V gene (reference sequence). This CDR3 reads CASRLTSGSTETQYF. The DNA for the CDR3 is TGTGCCAGCAGATTGACTAGCGGGAGTACTGAGACCCAGTACTTC.

The sample holds a few counts of this clone. The rearrangement links TRBV5-1 to TRBJ1-1; 8 bases are shared with TRBD1. The V and J ends lost 4 bases and 2 bases, in that order; junction bases with no gene match: 10. This CDR3 region has 16 residues. CDR1 is SGHRS and CDR2 is YFSETQ in the germline V gene. This CDR3 is CASSTTGTGVNTEAFF. The CDR3 DNA reads as TGCGCCAGCAGCACCACCGGGACAGGAGTAAACACTGAAGCTTTCTTT.